This TCR beta chain was retrieved from a study of T cell responses to AZD1222 COVID-19 vaccine. Overall study results and limits: Targets within unmutated variant regions were reportedly found for nearly half of spike-specific TCRs. Every sample of the repertoires postdated the peak T cell response. Only a handful of AZD1222 recipients, more than 5 in all, had baseline seropositivity. With two AZD1222 doses given, Spike-specific TCR breadth and depth both rose.

Notes on this clone: What it binds is unknown.

TCRdb's table, derived via immunoSEQ multiplex PCR, lists solely in-frame clones and lacks some. The sample holds some 100,000 clones; 80% to 95% are singletons and the top ten take roughly 3%. The receptor was derived from an adult who received the AZD1222 COVID-19 vaccine. Sequenced here: peripheral blood, sampled 28 days after the second AZD1222 dose.

The CDR3 DNA sequence: TGTGCCAGCAGCCAGCCCGGGAACCAAGAGACCCAGTACTTC. Protein: CASSQPGNQETQYF. This chain joins TRBV4-2 and TRBJ2-5; a possible D gene is TRBD2 (5 bases). From germline, CDR1 is LGHNA and CDR2 YNFKEQ. Trimming removed 3 bases at V and 0 bases at J, with 8 bases between. The CDR3 is made up of 14 amino acids.